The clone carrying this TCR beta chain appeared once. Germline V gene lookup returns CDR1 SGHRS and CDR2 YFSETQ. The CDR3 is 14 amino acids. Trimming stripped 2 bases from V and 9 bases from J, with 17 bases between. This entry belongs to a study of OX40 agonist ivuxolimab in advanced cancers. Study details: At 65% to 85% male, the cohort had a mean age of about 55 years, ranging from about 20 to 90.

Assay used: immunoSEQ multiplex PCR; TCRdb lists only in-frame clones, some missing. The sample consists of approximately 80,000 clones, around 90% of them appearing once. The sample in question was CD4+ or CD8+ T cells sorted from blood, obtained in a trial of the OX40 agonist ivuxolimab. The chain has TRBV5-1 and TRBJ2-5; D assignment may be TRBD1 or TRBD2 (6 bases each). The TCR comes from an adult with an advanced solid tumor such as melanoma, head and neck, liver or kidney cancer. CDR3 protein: CASSFTGAQVPQYF. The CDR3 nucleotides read TGCGCCAGCAGCTTTACGGGGGCCCAGGTGCCCCAGTACTTC.